One and the same sample provided the 4 T cell receptor beta chains below, sequenced in a study of early T cells in non-severe SARS-CoV-2 infection (dated by TCRdb to the early 2020s). The protocol used for the library was 5' RACE. The run used a NextSeq 500. TCRdb redid the processing of the public reads, applying fastp at Q25 and MiXCR, and retained in-frame beta chains. CDR3 protein sequences are deduplicated, and each keeps its most common genes and DNA. The sample has 25,000 to 30,000 distinct CDR3 sequences on record, roughly 4.4% of them singletons. The ten largest account for 9.5% to 12% of the sample. The sequenced sample was whole blood. The receptor set was obtained from an adult who was a healthcare worker with PCR-confirmed SARS-CoV-2 infection or an uninfected control (not recorded which).

This clonotype has a count of ten or more. The chain links TRBV20-1 to TRBJ1-4, with TRBD1 matching 7 bases. The CDR3 contains 13 residues. V was pared by 1 base and J by 8 bases, with 4 bases of the junction left unmatched. Germline V gene lookup returns CDR1 DFQATT and CDR2 SNEGSKA (reference sequence). CDR3 nucleotide sequence: TGCAGTGCTAGAGTCACAGGGGAGGAAAAACTGTTTTTT. This encodes CSARVTGEEKLFF.

In this sample, this clonotype turned up a few times. V and J are TRBV6-5 and TRBJ2-4, with 7 bases fitting TRBD1. V was clipped by 9 bases and J by 6 bases; unmatched bases: 8. This CDR3 has 13 amino acids. CDR1 is MNHEY, CDR2 SVGAGI, per germline. The CDR3 sequence is CASQSTGTNIQYF. DNA of the CDR3: TGTGCCAGTCAATCGACAGGGACAAACATTCAGTACTTC.

This clonotype was seen repeatedly, ten times or more. The rearrangement uses TRBV27 and TRBJ2-7; 12 bases align to TRBD2. CDR3 length equals 16 residues. The germline CDR1 and CDR2 sequences are MNHEY and SMNVEV (reference sequence). V lost 5 bases, J lost 3 bases, and 8 bases stayed unmatched. The CDR3: CASSTTGLAGNYEQYF. The DNA for the CDR3 is TGTGCCAGCAGTACGACCGGACTAGCGGGAAACTACGAGCAGTACTTC.

This clonotype was seen repeatedly, ten times or more. The J gene is TRBJ1-1, the V gene TRBV4-1; 7 bases match TRBD1. Trimming removed 2 bases from V and 3 bases from J; junction bases left unmatched: 6. The germline gives CDR1 MGHRA, CDR2 YSYEKL. The CDR3 is made up of 15 amino acids. CDR3 region: CASSQLSTGYTEAFF. The CDR3 DNA follows: TGCGCCAGCAGCCAACTATCGACAGGGTACACTGAAGCTTTCTTT.